This T cell receptor (beta chain) was documented in a study of blood T cell repertoires in COVID-19. Looking at the study overall: COVID-19 samples, acute and convalescent, were from the United States, Italy and Spain. Sample material is recorded as cDNA or gDNA derived from T cells, B-cell-depleted T cells, or PBMCs.

In germline, CDR1 is SGHNT, CDR2 YENEEA. Trimming removed 4 bases at V and 1 base at J, with 14 bases between. This CDR3 has 15 amino acids. This clone has just one count. How the authors handled the data: Reference gene primer amplification gave nucleated cell count estimates. Generated by immunoSEQ multiplex PCR, the TCRdb table keeps only in-frame clones and is missing some. V, J and clone size are taken as reported in that table, and D and trimming were inferred from the DNA itself. Of 40,000 to 45,000 clones detected, around 70% appear once; the ten largest clones hold 5.5% to 8%. The sample consisted of peripheral blood. This clonotype was sampled from an elderly man with acute or convalescent COVID-19. The rearrangement uses TRBV11-3 and TRBJ2-7; a possible D gene is TRBD2 (5 bases). The CDR3 DNA reads TGTGCCAGCAGCTCCACCCCAAGCGGATCCTACGAGCAGTACTTC. This gives the protein CASSSTPSGSYEQYF. The full variable domain, with the rest looked up from reference TRBV11-3 and TRBJ2-7, is EAGVVQSPRYKIIEKKQPVAFWCNPISGHNTLYWYLQNLGQGPELLIRYENEEAVDDSQLPKDRFSAERLKGVDSTLKIQPAELGDSAVYLCASSSTPSGSYEQYFGPGTRLTVT.